Listed below are T cell receptor beta chains from one sample, sequenced in a study of beta chain features in type 1 diabetes. Sequencing used immunoSEQ multiplex PCR; TCRdb keeps in-frame clones, though not all of them. Of 11,000 to 15,000 clones in the sample, around three fifths were seen once. Material for sequencing was stem cell memory CD4+ T cells from blood. The receptor source for this set is a woman aged 18-29 years with type 1 diabetes. Both conserved end residues are part of each CDR3. Each record gives: D gene, V gene, clone size, J gene, CDR3 DNA, CDR3 protein. The D gene is left open where the match is weak. The size field is filled for only some rows; it gives once, few, many or a size class.

NA	TRBV5-1	NA	TRBJ2-2	TGCGCCAGCAGCGTACAGAACACCGGGGAGCTGTTTTTT	CASSVQNTGELFF
NA	TRBV7-8	NA	TRBJ2-7	TGTGCCAGCACCCCGGAGCCCTCCTACGAGCAGTACTTC	CASTPEPSYEQYF
TRBD1	TRBV7-9	once	TRBJ2-5	TGTGCCAGCAGACCGCGACAGGGCTACGAGACCCAGTACTTC	CASRPRQGYETQYF
NA	TRBV6-4	NA	TRBJ2-3	TGTGCCAGCAAAGACGGAGGTACGCAGTATTTT	CASKDGGTQYF
NA	TRBV5-1	NA	TRBJ2-3	TGCGCCAGCAGCTTGGCCCAACTAGCTCCCACAGATACGCAGTATTTT	CASSLAQLAPTDTQYF
TRBD2	TRBV9	NA	TRBJ2-1	TGTGCCAGCAGCGTAGGGGGTGTAGGGACTAGCGTCTCTGAGCAGTTCTTC	CASSVGGVGTSVSEQFF
NA	TRBV5-4	NA	TRBJ2-3	TGTGCCAGCAGCCCGGAGACTAGACCCGGTGGTGCGCAGTATTTT	CASSPETRPGGAQYF
TRBD2	TRBV18	NA	TRBJ2-1	TGTGCCAGCTCACCAGTTTCGGGAGGGCAGTTCTTC	CASSPVSGGQFF
NA	TRBV18	NA	TRBJ1-1	TGTGCCAGCTCATTTAACAGGGATGGGAGCACTGAAGCTTTCTTT	CASSFNRDGSTEAFF
NA	TRBV7-2	few	TRBJ2-3	TGTGCCAGCGCCACCCAGGGAGCCGGAGGGACAGATACGCAGTATTTT	CASATQGAGGTDTQYF
NA	TRBV2	once	TRBJ2-4	TGTGCCAGCAGTGAAAATGGCAGGGGCGCCTCTAATGGAAAGTACTTC	CASSENGRGASNGKYF
NA	TRBV7-9	NA	TRBJ2-7	TGTGCCAGCAGCCGCGACAGCTCCTCGCAGTACTTC	CASSRDSSSQYF
TRBD2	TRBV5-8	once	TRBJ2-5	TGTGCCAGCTCCCAGCTAGCGGACGTGTACCAAGAGACCCAGTACTTC	CASSQLADVYQETQYF
NA	TRBV10-3	NA	TRBJ2-1	TGTGCCATCAGTGAGGGACGGGGTATTAATGAGCAGTTCTTC	CAISEGRGINEQFF
TRBD2	TRBV18	NA	TRBJ2-7	TGTGCCAGCTCACCAAAACCAGGGACTAGCGCGGACGAGCAGTACTTC	CASSPKPGTSADEQYF
NA	TRBV6-1	NA	TRBJ2-2	TGTGCCAGCAGGATCAGTCCCGGGGAGCTGTTTTTT	CASRISPGELFF
NA	TRBV7-2	NA	TRBJ2-5	TGTGCCAGCAGCTTAGAGATCCGTCGGTTCGGGACCCAGTACTTC	CASSLEIRRFGTQYF
TRBD1	TRBV6-6	NA	TRBJ2-6	TGTGCCACCCAGAAACAGGGGGCTTACGGGGCCAACGTCCTGACTTTC	CATQKQGAYGANVLTF
NA	TRBV5-4	NA	TRBJ2-1	TGTGCCAGCAGCTTGGACGCTAGTGGGTACAATGAGCAGTTCTTC	CASSLDASGYNEQFF
TRBD1	TRBV4-1	NA	TRBJ1-2	TGCGCCAGCAGCCAAGTACTACCGGGACAGGGGTATGGCTACACCTTC	CASSQVLPGQGYGYTF
NA	TRBV4-3	once	TRBJ2-1	TGCGCCAGCAGCCAAGTAGCGCCAAGCTCCTACAATGAGCAGTTCTTC	CASSQVAPSSYNEQFF
TRBD2	TRBV18	NA	TRBJ2-7	TGTGCCAGCTCACCCCCAGGGGTCGGACTAGCAAGGGAGCAGTACTTC	CASSPPGVGLAREQYF
NA	TRBV11-2	NA	TRBJ2-2	TGTGCCAGCAGCTTGACCGACAGCGCGAACACCGGGGAGCTGTTTTTT	CASSLTDSANTGELFF